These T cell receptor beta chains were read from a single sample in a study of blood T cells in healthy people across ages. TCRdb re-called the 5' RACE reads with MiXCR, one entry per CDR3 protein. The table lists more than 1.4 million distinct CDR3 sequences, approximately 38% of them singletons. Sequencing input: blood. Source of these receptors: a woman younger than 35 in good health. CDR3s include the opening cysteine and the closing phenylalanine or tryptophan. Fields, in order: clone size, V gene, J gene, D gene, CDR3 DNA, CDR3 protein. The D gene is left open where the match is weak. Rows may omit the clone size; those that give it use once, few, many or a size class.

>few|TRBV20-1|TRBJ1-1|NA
TGCAGTGCTAGTTCGGGACCTGAAGCTTTCTTT
CSASSGPEAFF
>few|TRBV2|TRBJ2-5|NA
TGTGCCAGCAATGGGCAGGAGCAAGAGACCCAGTACTTC
CASNGQEQETQYF
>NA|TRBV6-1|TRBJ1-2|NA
TGTGCCAGCACCAAGGTGGGGATATGGTACCGGCACTATGGCTACACCTTC
CASTKVGIWYRHYGYTF
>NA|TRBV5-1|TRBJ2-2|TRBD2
TGCGCCAGCAGCTTGCCGCCGGGACTAGGGGCCAACGGGGAGCTGTTTTTT
CASSLPPGLGANGELFF
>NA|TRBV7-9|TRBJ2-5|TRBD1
TGTGCCAGCAGCTTGGTCGGGACAGTCCAAGAGACCCAGTACTTC
CASSLVGTVQETQYF
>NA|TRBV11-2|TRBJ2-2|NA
TGTGCCAGCAGCCTGGGGGGGGGCGGCACCGGGGAGCTGTTTTTT
CASSLGGGGTGELFF
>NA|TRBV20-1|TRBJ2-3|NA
TGCAGTGCTAGAGATCGGGAAAACGACCCGTATTTT
CSARDRENDPYF
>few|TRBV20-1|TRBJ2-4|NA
TGCAGTGCCCCGATCGAGGCTGGGCAGCAGTACTTC
CSAPIEAGQQYF
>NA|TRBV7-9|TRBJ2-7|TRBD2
TGTGCCAGCAGCTTAAGCTCAGGACTAGCGGGAGTCCACAATGAGCAGTACTTC
CASSLSSGLAGVHNEQYF
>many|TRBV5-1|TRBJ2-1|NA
TGTGCCAGCAGCCTAGCCGATGAGCAGTTCTTC
CASSLADEQFF
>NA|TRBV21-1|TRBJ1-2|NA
TGTGCCAGCAGCAATCCTACGATCCGGGACAGGCGGCGGAACTATGGCTACACCTTC
CASSNPTIRDRRRNYGYTF
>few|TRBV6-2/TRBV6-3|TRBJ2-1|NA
TGTGCCAGCAGTTACTCACTAGGACTGAAACCTATTTTAGTAGGGAATGAGCAGTTCTTC
CASSYSLGLKPILVGNEQFF
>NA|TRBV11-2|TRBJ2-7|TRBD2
TGTGCCAGCAGCTCGAGCGGGGCCTCCTACAATGAGCAGTACTTC
CASSSSGASYNEQYF
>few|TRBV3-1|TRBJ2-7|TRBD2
TGTGCCAGCAGCCCAGCTAGCGGGAGCTCCTACGAGCAGTACTTC
CASSPASGSSYEQYF
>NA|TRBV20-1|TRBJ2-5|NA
TGCAGTGCTGACCGGGACACCCAGGGCGAGACCCAGTACTTC
CSADRDTQGETQYF
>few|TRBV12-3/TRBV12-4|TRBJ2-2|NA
TGTGCCAGCAGTTTAGGGTTCACCGGGGAGCTGTTTTTT
CASSLGFTGELFF
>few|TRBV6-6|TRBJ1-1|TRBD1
TGTGCCAGCAGTCCTCCCGGACAGGGGAACACTGAAGCTTTCTTT
CASSPPGQGNTEAFF
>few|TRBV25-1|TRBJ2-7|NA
TGTGCCAGCAGCATAACTGGGAGCTCCTACAATGAGCAGTACTTC
CASSITGSSYNEQYF
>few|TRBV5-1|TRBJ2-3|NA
TGCGCCAGCAGCTTGGGGGGGGACAACACAGATACGCAGTATTTT
CASSLGGDNTDTQYF
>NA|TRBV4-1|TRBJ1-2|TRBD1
TGCGCCAGCAGCCAACCGACAGGGTCGAATGGCTACACCTTC
CASSQPTGSNGYTF
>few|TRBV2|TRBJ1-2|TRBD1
TGTGCCAGCGCGGGACAGATTAACTATGGCTACACCTTC
CASAGQINYGYTF
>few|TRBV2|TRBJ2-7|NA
TGTGCCAGCAGTAAGTCACAGGTGGGCTACGAGCAGTACTTC
CASSKSQVGYEQYF
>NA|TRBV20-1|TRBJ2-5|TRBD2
TGCAGTGCTCGAAGGACTAGCGTAGAGACCCAGTACTTC
CSARRTSVETQYF
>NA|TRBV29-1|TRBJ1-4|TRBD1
TGCAGCGTTGATATCAGGGGGCGAGGTGAAAAACTGTTTTTT
CSVDIRGRGEKLFF
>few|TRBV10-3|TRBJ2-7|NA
TGTGCCATCAGTGCTCCATCTACAAGCTACGAGCAGTACTTC
CAISAPSTSYEQYF
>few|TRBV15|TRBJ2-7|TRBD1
TGTGCCACCAGCACGGGACAGGGAACCAACGAGCAGTACTTC
CATSTGQGTNEQYF
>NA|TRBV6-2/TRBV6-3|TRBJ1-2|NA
TGTGCCAGCAGTACGCGGGACTATGGCTACACCTTC
CASSTRDYGYTF
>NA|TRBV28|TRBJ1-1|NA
TGTGCCAGCAGACTGGGGGGCTCTAACACTGAAGCTTTCTTT
CASRLGGSNTEAFF
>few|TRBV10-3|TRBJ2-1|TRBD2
TGTGCCATCAACGGGGGGGCTGGGAACAATGAGCAGTTCTTC
CAINGGAGNNEQFF
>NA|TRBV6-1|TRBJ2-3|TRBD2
TGTGCCAGCAGTGAACTAGCGGGGGGGGCAGATACGCAGTATTTT
CASSELAGGADTQYF
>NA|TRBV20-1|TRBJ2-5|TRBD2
TGCAGTGCTAAGAGCGGGGGGTCTTACGGGCAGTACTTC
CSAKSGGSYGQYF
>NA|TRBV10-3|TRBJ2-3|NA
TGTGCCGCCTCGCGAAGTATGTCAAGCACAGATACGCAGTATTTT
CAASRSMSSTDTQYF
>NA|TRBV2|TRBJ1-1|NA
TGTGCCAGCAGTGATGGTGGCAGGCTGAACACTGAAGCTTTCTTT
CASSDGGRLNTEAFF
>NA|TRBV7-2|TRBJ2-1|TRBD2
TGTGCCAGCAGTCCTGCTGGCGGGGGGTCGCAGTTCTTC
CASSPAGGGSQFF
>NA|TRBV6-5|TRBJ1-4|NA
TGTGCCAGCAGTGCCCCGGAGCAGGGAGCTGAAAAACTGTTTTTT
CASSAPEQGAEKLFF
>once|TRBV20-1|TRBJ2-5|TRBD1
TGCAGTGCTAGAGGCAGGGGGCAAGGAGAGACCCAGTACTTC
CSARGRGQGETQYF
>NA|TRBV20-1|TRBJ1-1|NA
TGCAGTGCTAGAGTACTCACCGATGAAGCTTTCTTT
CSARVLTDEAFF
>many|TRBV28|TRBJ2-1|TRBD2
TGCGCCAGCAGCCCGGGACTAGGAAGAGGGGAGCAGTTCTTC
CASSPGLGRGEQFF
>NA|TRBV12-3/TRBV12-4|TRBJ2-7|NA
TGTGCCGGCAGTCCCACTTCAGGGTACGAGCAGTACTTC
CAGSPTSGYEQYF
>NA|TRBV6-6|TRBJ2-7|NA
TGTGCCAGCAGTTCTCAATACTACGAGCAGTACTTC
CASSSQYYEQYF
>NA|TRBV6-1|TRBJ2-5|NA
TGTGCCAGCAGTGAATGGGCAGATCAAGAGACCCAGTACTTC
CASSEWADQETQYF
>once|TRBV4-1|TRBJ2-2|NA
TGCGCCAGCAGCCAAGGAACTAGCCTAAACACCGGGGAGCTGTTTTTT
CASSQGTSLNTGELFF
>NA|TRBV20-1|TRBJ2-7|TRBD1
TGCAGTGCTAGAGTGACAGGGGGCTACGAGCAGTACTTC
CSARVTGGYEQYF
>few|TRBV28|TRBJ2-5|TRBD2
TGTGCCAGCATCCCGGGGGGGACTGTCTTCCTTCAAGAGACCCAGTACTTC
CASIPGGTVFLQETQYF
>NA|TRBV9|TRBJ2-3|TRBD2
TGTGCCAGCAGCGCGAGTCAGACGGGAGGGCCAGATACGCAGTATTTT
CASSASQTGGPDTQYF
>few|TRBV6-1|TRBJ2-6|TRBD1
TGTGCCAGCATCGACAGGGGGCCACAGTCTTGGGCCAACGTCCTGACTTTC
CASIDRGPQSWANVLTF
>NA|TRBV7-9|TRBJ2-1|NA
TGTGCCAGCAGGCACAGGGGGGGAGATGAGCAGTTCTTC
CASRHRGGDEQFF
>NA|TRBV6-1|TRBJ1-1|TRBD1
TGTGCCAGCAGTGAATGCGGGACAGGGACCACTGAAGCTTTCTTT
CASSECGTGTTEAFF
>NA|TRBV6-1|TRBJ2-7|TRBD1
TGTGCCAGCAGTGCGAGTAACAGGGGGCCCTACGAGCAGTACTTC
CASSASNRGPYEQYF